This T cell receptor beta chain was retrieved from a study of shared clonotypes between healthy human individuals (dated by TCRdb to 2020 to 2021). About the study as a whole: The cohort comprised two women and a few men aged 18 to 49 years. For each donor, three plates each were used for CD4 naive and CD4 memory, two plates were used for CD8 naive, and one plate was used for CD8 memory. Different laboratories and diverse techniques were used to prepare libraries and sequence TCR repertoires, to increase sequencing depth and limit assay-specific biases. Each donor's leukapheresis produced roughly between roughly 0.85 and 9 billion PBMCs. To estimate repertoire size and how much clonotype sharing occurs between individuals, the study deeply sequenced the blood TCR repertoires of 4 to 6 healthy adults. Broad study findings and their caveats: Pairwise subsampling indicated that sequencing depth was expected to affect the degree of clonotype sharing among donors. The small number of donors limited the genetic and exposure-history diversity represented. Sampling was restricted to blood, and TCR repertoires in tissues likely differ from the TCR repertoires found in blood. Compared with non-shared clonotypes, the clonotypes found in all four sorted-subset donors had higher generation probabilities. Even with the large sequencing depth, rarefaction of the sorted-subset datasets indicated that sequencing was incomplete. Naive subsets generally had larger estimated clonotype richness than memory subsets did. Across four donors, approximately 4.9% of naive CD4, roughly 3.5% of naive CD8, 2% to 2.5% of memory CD4, and under 0.45% of memory CD8 clonotypes were shared.

Using the deep immunoSEQ assay, multiplex PCR amplified TCR CDR3 regions from genomic DNA. Extracted genomic DNA from each cell subset was distributed evenly across all wells of several immunoSEQ 96-well plates, and each plate was treated as a replicate. For sorted subsets, around 0.2 ug genomic DNA, equal to tens of thousands of T cell genomes, was loaded into each replicate PCR. Purified libraries were measured with a Qubit 3.0 fluorometer, size-checked on a Bioanalyzer 2100, and measured again with the KAPA Library Quantification kit. A separate single-read 150-cycle Illumina NextSeq 550 flow cell was used to sequence each immunoSEQ 96-well plate. As for the authors' bioinformatics: Because the immunoSEQ output included only junctional sequences and no quality scores, the filtering could not be the same as the filtering used for full-length reads. Sequences were annotated with PyIR, a Python wrapper for IgBLAST v1.9, using IMGT germline references to assign V/J genes and CDR3. Reads were filtered out if the reads had weak V/J assignments (E-value above 1e-6), no CDR3, stop codons, out-of-frame junctions, or ambiguous translated residues. V3J clonotypes were defined by identical inferred V gene, J gene, and CDR3 amino acid sequence. Percentage overlap between repertoires was calculated by dividing the number of shared unique clonotypes by the size of the smaller repertoire. RTK rarefaction, the Chao1 estimator, and Recon v2.1 estimates of unobserved clonotypes were used to assess repertoire richness. Generation probabilities for all TCRbeta clonotypes obtained by the gDNA method from a handful of donors were computed using OLGA. TCRdb provides this immuneACCESS table in a form limited to in-frame rearrangements. Some clones are lacking; in checked studies, under half of them reflect an unresolved V gene, and why the rest are absent is not known. V and J calls and clone size are copied from that table; D and trimming were computed from the DNA. The sample data list approximately 240,000 clones, and just over 65% of these were observed just once. Jointly, the top ten make up more than 9.5% of the sample.

Sequences MNHNS (CDR1) and SASEGT (CDR2) are obtained from the germline V gene. From the cysteine up to the phenylalanine, the CDR3 has a length of 13 residues. Just the 39-base CDR3 DNA is kept, in frame starting at base 1. V trim: 6 bases; J trim: 5 bases; unmatched bases: 3. In the case of this clone: Its antigen target is currently unknown. One base away there is no much larger clone; base qualities are not given. Additional DNA sequences in this sample encode the identical CDR3.

Healthy HIV-negative adults with no recently reported acute infections or vaccinations were included as donors. Every donor was a Caucasian adult residing in Nashville, Tennessee, USA. CD4+ T cells were enriched by magnetic negative selection; naive cells were then positively selected on CD45RA, and the negative fraction formed the memory subset. After blood collection by leukapheresis, PBMCs were isolated using Ficoll-Histopaque density gradient centrifugation and then cryopreserved in the vapor phase of liquid nitrogen. Purity and quantity of every magnetically sorted T cell population were checked by analytical flow cytometry. Each sorted fraction had its genomic DNA isolated and then quantified by UV absorbance on a Nanodrop 2000c.

The V gene is TRBV6-1 and the J gene is TRBJ2-1, and 8 junction bases match TRBD1. The clonotype comes from a man aged 25 to 40 in good health. The sequenced sample consisted of memory CD4+ T cells sorted from blood. The sample's cell subset or site label is to be understood as: CD45RA-negative fraction. DNA sequence: TGTGCCAGCAGGCCGACAGGGGACAATGAGCAGTTCTTC. Its product reads: CASRPTGDNEQFF.